Listed here is a single TCR beta chain. Antigen: not known. The sample is drawn from a study of cytomegalovirus exposure and HLA in healthy donors. In the PCR, 60 Vbeta and 13 Jbeta primers were used. Sequencing used immunoSEQ multiplex PCR; TCRdb keeps in-frame clones, though not all of them. The sample has under 150,000 clones; about 75% are singletons. Whole-study results and caveats: The listing of fewer than 200 TCR beta chains classed them as cytomegalovirus-associated.

The V end lost 1 base, the J end lost 7 bases, and 14 bases lay between the germline ends. The V gene's germline CDR1 is SGHKS and CDR2 YYEKEE (reference sequence). The CDR3 is 14 amino acids. The specimen was PBMCs. The receptor's source is a man aged 18-30 years in good health and CMV-seronegative. This chain links TRBV5-5 with TRBJ1-2, with D possibly matching TRBD1 (6 bases). The CDR3 spells CASSLPGALGGYTF. In DNA form, the CDR3 reads TGTGCCAGCAGCTTGCCAGGGGCTTTGGGTGGCTACACCTTC.